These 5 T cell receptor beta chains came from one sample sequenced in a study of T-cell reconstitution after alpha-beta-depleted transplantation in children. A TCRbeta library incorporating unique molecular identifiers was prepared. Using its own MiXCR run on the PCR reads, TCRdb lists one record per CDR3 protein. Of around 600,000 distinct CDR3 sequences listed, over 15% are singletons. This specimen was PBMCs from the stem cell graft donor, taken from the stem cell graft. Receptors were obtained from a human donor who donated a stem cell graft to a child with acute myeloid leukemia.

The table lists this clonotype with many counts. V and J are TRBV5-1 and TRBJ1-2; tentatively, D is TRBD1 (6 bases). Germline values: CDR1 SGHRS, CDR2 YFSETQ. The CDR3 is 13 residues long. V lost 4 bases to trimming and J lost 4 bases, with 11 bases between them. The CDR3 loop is CASSLRGGYGYTF. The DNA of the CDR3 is TGCGCCAGCAGCCTCAGGGGAGGCTATGGCTACACCTTC.

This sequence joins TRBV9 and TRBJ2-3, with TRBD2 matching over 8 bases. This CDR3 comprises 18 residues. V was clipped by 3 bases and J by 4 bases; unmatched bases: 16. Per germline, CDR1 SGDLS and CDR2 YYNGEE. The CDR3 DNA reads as TGTGCCAGCAGCGGGAGGATGGCGGGGGGCGAGAAAGCAGATACGCAGTATTTT. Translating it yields CASSGRMAGGEKADTQYF.

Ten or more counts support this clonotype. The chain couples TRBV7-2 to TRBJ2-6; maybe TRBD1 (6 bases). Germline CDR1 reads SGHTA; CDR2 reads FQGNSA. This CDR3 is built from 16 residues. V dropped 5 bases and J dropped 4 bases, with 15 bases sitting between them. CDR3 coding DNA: TGTGCCAGCAGCCTACAGGGAACCTCCGGGGCCAACGTCCTGACTTTC. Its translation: CASSLQGTSGANVLTF. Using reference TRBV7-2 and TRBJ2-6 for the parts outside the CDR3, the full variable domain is GAGVSQSPSNKVTEKGKDVELRCDPISGHTALYWYRQSLGQGLEFLIYFQGNSAPDKSGLPSDRFSAERTGGSVSTLTIQRTQQEDSAVYLCASSLQGTSGANVLTFGAGSRLTVL.

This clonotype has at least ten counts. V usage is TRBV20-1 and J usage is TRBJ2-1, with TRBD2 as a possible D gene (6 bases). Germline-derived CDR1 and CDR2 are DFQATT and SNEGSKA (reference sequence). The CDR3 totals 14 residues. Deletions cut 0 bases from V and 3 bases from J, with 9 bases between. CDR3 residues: CSARDQTSYNEQFF. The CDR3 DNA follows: TGCAGTGCTAGAGATCAGACTAGCTACAATGAGCAGTTCTTC.

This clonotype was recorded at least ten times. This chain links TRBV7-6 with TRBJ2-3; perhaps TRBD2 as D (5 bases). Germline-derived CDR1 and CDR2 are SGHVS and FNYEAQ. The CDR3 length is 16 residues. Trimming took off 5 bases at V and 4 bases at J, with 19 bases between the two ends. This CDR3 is CASSLGSLRAADTQYF. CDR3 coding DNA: TGTGCCAGCAGCCTTGGGTCCCTAAGAGCGGCAGATACGCAGTATTTT.